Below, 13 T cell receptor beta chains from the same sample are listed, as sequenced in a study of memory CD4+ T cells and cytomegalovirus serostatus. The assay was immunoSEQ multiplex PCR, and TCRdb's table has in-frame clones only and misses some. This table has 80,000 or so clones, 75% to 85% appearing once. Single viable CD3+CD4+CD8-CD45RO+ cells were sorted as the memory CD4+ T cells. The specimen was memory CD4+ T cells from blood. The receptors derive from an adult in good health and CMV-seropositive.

In DNA, the CDR3 is TGTGCCAGCAGCTCCCTAGGACAGGGGGCTGGAAACACCATATATTTT. This codes for CASSSLGQGAGNTIYF. The V and J genes are TRBV5-4 and TRBJ1-3; the match to TRBD1 covers 10 bases. The CDR3 consists of 16 residues. CDR1 and CDR2 from the germline V gene are SGHNT and YYREEE (reference sequence). V was clipped by 3 bases and J by 2 bases; unmatched bases: 5.

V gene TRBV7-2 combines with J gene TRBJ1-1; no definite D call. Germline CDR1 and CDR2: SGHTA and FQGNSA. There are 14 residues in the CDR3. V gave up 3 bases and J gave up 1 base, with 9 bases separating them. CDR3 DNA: TGTGCCAGCAGCTTCTCGACTGGGAACACTGAAGCTTTCTTT. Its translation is CASSFSTGNTEAFF.

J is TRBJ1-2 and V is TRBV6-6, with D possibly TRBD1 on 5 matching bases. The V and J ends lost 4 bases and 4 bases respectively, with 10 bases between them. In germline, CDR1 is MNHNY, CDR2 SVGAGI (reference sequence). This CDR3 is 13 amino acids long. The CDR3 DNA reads TGTGCCAGCAGTTGGGAGGGGTCCTATGGCTACACCTTC. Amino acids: CASSWEGSYGYTF.

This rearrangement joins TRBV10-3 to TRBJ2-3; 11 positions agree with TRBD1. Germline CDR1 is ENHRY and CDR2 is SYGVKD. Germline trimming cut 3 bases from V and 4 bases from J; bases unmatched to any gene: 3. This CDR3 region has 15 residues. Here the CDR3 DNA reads TGTGCCATCAGTGACTGGGACAGGGGGTCAGATACGCAGTATTTT. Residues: CAISDWDRGSDTQYF.

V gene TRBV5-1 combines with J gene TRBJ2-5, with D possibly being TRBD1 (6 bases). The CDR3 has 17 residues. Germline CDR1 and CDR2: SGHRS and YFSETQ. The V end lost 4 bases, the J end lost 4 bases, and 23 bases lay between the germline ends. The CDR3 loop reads CASSTRPGTTRGETQYF. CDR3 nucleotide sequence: TGCGCCAGCAGCACGCGTCCGGGGACAACAAGGGGAGAGACCCAGTACTTC.

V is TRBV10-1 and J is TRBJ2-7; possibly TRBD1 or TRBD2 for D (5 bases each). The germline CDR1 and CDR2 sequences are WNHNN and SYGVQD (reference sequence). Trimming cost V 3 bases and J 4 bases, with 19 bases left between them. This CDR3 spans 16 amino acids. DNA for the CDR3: TGCGCCAGCAGTGAAGGTTCGACAGCCGAGGGGTACGAGCAGTACTTC. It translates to CASSEGSTAEGYEQYF.

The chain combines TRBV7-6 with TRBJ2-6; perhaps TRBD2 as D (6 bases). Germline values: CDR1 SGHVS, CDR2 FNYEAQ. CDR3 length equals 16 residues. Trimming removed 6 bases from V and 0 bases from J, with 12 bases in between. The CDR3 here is CASRRDSRSGANVLTF. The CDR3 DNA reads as TGTGCCAGCAGACGGGACTCCCGCTCTGGGGCCAACGTCCTGACTTTC.

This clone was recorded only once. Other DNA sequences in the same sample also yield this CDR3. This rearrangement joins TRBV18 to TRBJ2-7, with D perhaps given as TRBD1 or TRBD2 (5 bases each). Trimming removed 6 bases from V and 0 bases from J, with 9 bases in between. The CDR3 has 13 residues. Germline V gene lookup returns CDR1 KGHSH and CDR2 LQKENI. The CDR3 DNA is TGTGCCAGCTCTCGGGACCGCTCCTACGAGCAGTACTTC. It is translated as CASSRDRSYEQYF.

CDR3 sequence: CAWSAGALSSGANVLTF. CDR3 DNA sequence: TGTGCCTGGAGTGCAGGGGCCCTGAGCTCTGGGGCCAACGTCCTGACTTTC. The chain combines TRBV30 with TRBJ2-6, with D possibly being TRBD1 (6 bases). Per the germline V gene, CDR1 is GTSNPN and CDR2 is SVGIG (reference sequence). This CDR3 is 17 amino acids long. With 1 base removed from V and 0 bases from J, the gap between germline ends came to 13 bases.

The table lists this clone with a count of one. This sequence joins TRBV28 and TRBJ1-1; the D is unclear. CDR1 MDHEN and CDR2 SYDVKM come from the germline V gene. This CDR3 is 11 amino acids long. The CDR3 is CGISGEAEAFF. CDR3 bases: TGTGGAATTTCCGGAGAGGCTGAAGCTTTCTTT.

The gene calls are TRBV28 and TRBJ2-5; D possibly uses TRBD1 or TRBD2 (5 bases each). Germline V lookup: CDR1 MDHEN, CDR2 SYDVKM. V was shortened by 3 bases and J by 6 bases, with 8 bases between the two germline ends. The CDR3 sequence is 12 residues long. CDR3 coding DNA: TGTGCCAGCAGTTTGAGGGGCCAGACCCAGTACTTC. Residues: CASSLRGQTQYF.

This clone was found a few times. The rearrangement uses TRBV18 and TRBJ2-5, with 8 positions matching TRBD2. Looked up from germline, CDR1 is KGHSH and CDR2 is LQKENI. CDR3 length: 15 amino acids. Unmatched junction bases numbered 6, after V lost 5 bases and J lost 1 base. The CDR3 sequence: CASSDAGLAQETQYF. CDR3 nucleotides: TGTGCCAGCTCAGACGCCGGACTAGCCCAAGAGACCCAGTACTTC.

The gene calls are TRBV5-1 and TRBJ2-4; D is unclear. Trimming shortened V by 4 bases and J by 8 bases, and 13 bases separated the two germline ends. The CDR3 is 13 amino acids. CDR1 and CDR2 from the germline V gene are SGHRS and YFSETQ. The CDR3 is CASSPPGAHIQYF. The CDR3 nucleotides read TGCGCCAGCAGCCCACCAGGAGCGCACATTCAGTACTTC.